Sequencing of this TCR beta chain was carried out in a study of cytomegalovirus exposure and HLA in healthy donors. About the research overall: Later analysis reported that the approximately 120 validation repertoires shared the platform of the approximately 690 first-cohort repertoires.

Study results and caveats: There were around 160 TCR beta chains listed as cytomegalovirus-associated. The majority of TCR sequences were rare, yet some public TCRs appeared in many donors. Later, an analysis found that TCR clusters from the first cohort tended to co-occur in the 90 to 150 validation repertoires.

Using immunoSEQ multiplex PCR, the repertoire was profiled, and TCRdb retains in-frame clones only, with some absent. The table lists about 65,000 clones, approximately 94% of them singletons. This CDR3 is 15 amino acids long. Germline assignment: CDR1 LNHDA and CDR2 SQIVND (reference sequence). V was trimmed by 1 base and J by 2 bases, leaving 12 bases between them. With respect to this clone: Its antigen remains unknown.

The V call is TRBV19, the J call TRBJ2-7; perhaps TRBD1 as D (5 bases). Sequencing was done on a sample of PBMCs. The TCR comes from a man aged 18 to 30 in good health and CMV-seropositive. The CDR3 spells CASSIGPGSPYEQYF. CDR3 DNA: TGTGCCAGTAGTATAGGTCCAGGGTCCCCCTACGAGCAGTACTTC.